This T cell receptor beta chain was captured by sequencing in a study of T cells in Graves' hyperthyroidism and ophthalmopathy. General study results and limits: A model built on 13 V-J features separated ophthalmopathy from stable hyperthyroidism.

Diagnostic decisions used clinical symptoms, serum thyroxine and TRAb, thyroid ultrasound and orbital computed tomography. The source material, RNA transcripts, was used to amplify TCR beta CDR3 regions. The TCR CDR3 first-round RT-PCR relied on the HTBI primer set. Each CDR3 protein gets one entry after TCRdb re-called the multiplex PCR reads with MiXCR. The sample contains approximately 610,000 distinct CDR3 sequences, under 15% of which appear only once. This clonotype was detected ten times or more. Its antigen is not known. This clonotype originated in a woman aged 40 to 50 with Graves' ophthalmopathy. Sequencing used blood.

The DNA of the CDR3 is TGTGCCAGCGTCCGCGATCAGGGCACTGAAGCTTTCTTT. Its translation is CASVRDQGTEAFF. The rearrangement joins TRBV25-1 to TRBJ1-1; tentatively, D is TRBD1 (5 bases). The CDR3 contains 13 residues. V shed 8 bases and J shed 4 bases, with 14 bases lying between them. The germline V gene has CDR1 MGHDK and CDR2 SYGVNS.